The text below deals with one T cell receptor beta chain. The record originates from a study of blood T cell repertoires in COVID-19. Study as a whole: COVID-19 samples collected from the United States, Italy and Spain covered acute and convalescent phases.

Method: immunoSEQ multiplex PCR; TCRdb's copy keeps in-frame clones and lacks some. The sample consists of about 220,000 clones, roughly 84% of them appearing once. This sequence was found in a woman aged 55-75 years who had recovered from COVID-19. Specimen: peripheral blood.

CDR3 bases: TGTGCCAGCAGTGACTCTGCAGGGGCCAATTCACCCCTCCACTTT. This gives the protein CASSDSAGANSPLHF. V and J are TRBV6-4 and TRBJ1-6; possibly TRBD1 for D (6 bases). This CDR3 is 15 amino acids long. Looked up from germline, CDR1 is MRHNA and CDR2 is SNTAGT. Trimming removed 0 bases from V and 7 bases from J, with 10 bases in between.